This TCR beta chain was captured in a study of post-analysis software for immune sequencing data (dated by TCRdb to 2013 to 2016). About the full investigation: Disease courses on record covered relapsing-remitting, secondary progressive and progressive-relapsing multiple sclerosis, though some patients had no subtype annotation. The multiple sclerosis patient repertoires were compared with 11 previously published healthy control repertoires from donors aged roughly 6 to 27 years. A subset of samples was prepared in parallel using single-end sample barcoding, then pooled and co-amplified after Illumina adapter ligation. Overall study outcomes, separate from this receptor: Significantly higher frequencies in patients than in controls were found for about 5 TRBV segments, including TRBV5-6, TRBV5-1 and TRBV20-1. Strong co-clustering of samples prepared in the same batch was shown by direct clustering with F measure, prompting a batch-effect correction. Multiple sclerosis patients had significantly lower normalized Chao1 diversity than controls, a result that suggests substantial peripheral T-cell clonal expansion. The multiple sclerosis patient group was slightly younger than the control group.

Libraries were built with PCR. The instrument was an Illumina HiSeq 2500. Unique molecular identifiers were incorporated into TCR beta cDNA libraries to reduce PCR and sequencing biases. Some 500,000 cDNA molecules were obtained for every 1 to 10 million input T cells, so each molecule roughly corresponded to one T cell. The patient libraries were prepared and sequenced with the same protocol used for the earlier healthy control dataset. Within a given batch, samples were prepared together, multiplexed and sequenced on the same HiSeq lane. Regarding the original processing steps: MIGEC handled the raw barcoded reads, throwing out single-read molecular identifier groups before consensus assembly and CDR3 extraction. Clonotype tables were post-analysed with VDJtools, and diversity was normalized by down-sampling all datasets to the smallest sample size. To correct batch-related cross-sample contamination, repertoire overlap clustering matched CDR3 amino acid sequences but not nucleotide sequences. TCRdb reprocessed the public reads (quality trimming at Q25 with fastp, clone calling with MiXCR) and kept in-frame beta chains. For every CDR3 protein sequence, its rows merge into one entry that carries the most common genes and DNA. What appears here as the V and J calls and clone size reflects TCRdb's work, not the paper's. The table for this sample lists about 540,000 distinct CDR3 sequences; under 40% of them were counted only once. The ten largest clones capture 6% of the sample.

To demonstrate the VDJtools post-analysis software, TCR beta repertoires were profiled from the peripheral blood of over ten young patients with multiple sclerosis. The multiple sclerosis patients were children and adolescents ranging in age from roughly 6 to 15 years. CDR1 and CDR2 were assigned from the germline V gene as SGHRS and YFSETQ. Taken from cysteine to phenylalanine, the CDR3 has 15 residues. Just CDR3 DNA is preserved here, 45 bases in frame from base 1. The junction shows trimming of 4 bases on V and 1 base on J, and the gene matches do not reach 6 bases of it. In its sample, this clonotype was seen a few times. This clone's antigen is unknown. Base qualities are not at hand, and no much larger clone is one base apart.

Sample: blood. This clonotype was obtained from a girl aged 2-17 years with multiple sclerosis. The rearranged chain carries TRBV5-1 and TRBJ2-3, with 7 bases matching TRBD1. The CDR3 corresponds to CASSTTGERTDTQYF. The DNA sequence reads TGCGCCAGCAGCACTACAGGGGAGCGCACAGATACGCAGTATTTT.